The clone carrying this TCR beta chain was counted a few times. The trim removed 4 bases at V and 7 bases at J, leaving 10 bases unmatched. CDR1 and CDR2 from the germline V gene are SGHTA and FQGNSA. This CDR3 region has 15 residues. TCRdb called the RT-PCR reads again in MiXCR, with one record for every CDR3 protein. The sample comprises hundreds of thousands of distinct CDR3 sequences, 14% of which are singletons, and roughly 3.9% rests with the top ten. V usage is TRBV7-2 and J usage is TRBJ2-5; 9 bases agree with TRBD1. Source material: memory CD4+ T cells from blood. The sequence was collected from a female donor in good health, serving as a healthy control. The CDR3 sequence is CASSSNAGQGATQYF. CDR3 in DNA: TGTGCCAGCAGCTCCAATGCGGGACAGGGAGCGACCCAGTACTTC.